The entry below describes one T cell receptor (beta chain). Its specificity is not known. The PCR employed 60 Vbeta primers together with 13 Jbeta primers. The protocol was immunoSEQ multiplex PCR, while the TCRdb copy is restricted to in-frame clones and leaves out a portion. The sample lists roughly 100,000 clones; 76% were seen once. The data derive from a study of cytomegalovirus exposure and HLA in healthy donors. About the study: From some 180 million T cells, an earlier analysis saw approximately 110 million unique TCR beta sequences.

Study-wide points: Using a false discovery rate of 0.05, a later analysis showed that 16,000 or so TCR beta sequences were associated with HLA alleles. Sequencing likely generated an artifact that appeared as a cluster of highly shared sequence variants. About 87% or about 30% of the time was how often most TCR beta V segments were productive, according to an earlier analysis.

Specimen: PBMCs. The TCR sequence derives from a man in his forties in good health and CMV-seropositive.

CDR3 residues: CATSRGYRGGDEQYF. DNA of the CDR3: TGTGCCACCAGCAGAGGATACAGGGGTGGCGACGAGCAGTACTTC. The chain joins TRBV15 to TRBJ2-7, with 7 bases matching TRBD1. Losses at the gene ends were 1 base for V and 5 bases for J; bases not matched to a gene: 8. The germline CDR1 and CDR2 sequences are LNHNV and YYDKDF (reference sequence). This CDR3 spans 15 amino acids.